Following are 23 T cell receptor beta chains from one sample sequenced in a study of naive and memory T cell subsets. Points from the study as a whole: Naive repertoires, especially CD8, held a few larger clonotypes, possibly memory cells re-expressing CD45RA.

The beta constant-region primer was an equimolar mix of two oligonucleotides covering TRBC1 and TRBC2. Ligated cDNA was amplified by four rounds of PCR with nested alpha and beta constant-region primers and SP2. One entry per CDR3 protein, called by TCRdb with MiXCR from the UMI-ligation and nested PCR reads. The profile shows 99,000 or so distinct CDR3 sequences, approximately 14% of them singletons. The antigens of these receptors remain unknown. The sample consisted of naive CD8+ T cells from blood. The receptors originated from a human donor in good health.

This clonotype was counted only a few times. This chain connects TRBV30 to TRBJ1-1; D is unresolved. The CDR3 contains 13 residues. The germline gives CDR1 GTSNPN, CDR2 SVGIG (reference sequence). V gave up 5 bases and J gave up 4 bases, with 14 bases separating them. CDR3 sequence (DNA): TGTGCCTGGTCCCTCCTAGGGTCCACTGAAGCTTTCTTT. Protein: CAWSLLGSTEAFF.

This clonotype turned up a few times. J is TRBJ2-7 and V is TRBV7-9, with a weak D call TRBD2 (6 bases). This CDR3 is 14 amino acids long. The V and J ends lost 0 bases and 7 bases respectively, with 13 bases between them. The V gene's germline CDR1 is SEHNR and CDR2 FQNEAQ (reference sequence). The CDR3 here is CASSLAPSGGEQYF. DNA for the CDR3: TGTGCCAGCAGCTTAGCGCCCTCAGGAGGGGAGCAGTACTTC.

The chain employs TRBV6-2 or TRBV6-3 and TRBJ1-6; D call uncertain. Germline-derived CDR1 and CDR2 are MNHEY and SVGEGT. The ends were cut back, 5 bases at V and 10 bases at J, with 6 bases in the middle. The CDR3 runs 11 residues. The CDR3 spells CASSKGSPLHF. CDR3 coding DNA: TGTGCCAGCAGTAAGGGATCACCCCTCCACTTT.

This chain joins TRBV20-1 and TRBJ1-6; the D gene is possibly TRBD1 (5 bases). This CDR3 has 15 residues. Germline CDR1 is DFQATT and CDR2 is SNEGSKA (reference sequence). Deletions cut 6 bases from V and 1 base from J, with 13 bases between. CDR3 coding DNA: TGCAGTGCAACCAGGGAGAGGTCCTATAATTCACCCCTCCACTTT. Translation gives CSATRERSYNSPLHF.

This clonotype was observed a handful of times. The chain uses TRBV4-2 and TRBJ1-5, with D perhaps matching TRBD1 (6 bases). With 1 base removed from V and 9 bases from J, the gap between germline ends came to 13 bases. This CDR3 is built from 14 residues. CDR1 is LGHNA and CDR2 is YNFKEQ in the germline V gene. CDR3 protein: CASSQGIGGRPQHF. As DNA, the CDR3 is TGTGCCAGCAGCCAAGGGATCGGGGGGCGGCCCCAGCATTTT.

The J gene is TRBJ2-7, the V gene TRBV6-6; D is uncertain. V was cut by 6 bases and J by 0 bases, with 12 bases left in between. The CDR3 is made up of 14 amino acids. Germline V gene lookup returns CDR1 MNHNY and CDR2 SVGAGI (reference sequence). CDR3 protein: CASRPQPVSYEQYF. The CDR3 nucleotides are TGTGCCAGCAGGCCACAGCCCGTCTCCTACGAGCAGTACTTC.

This clonotype was found a few times. The V and J genes are TRBV12-3 or TRBV12-4 and TRBJ2-3; tentatively, D is TRBD2 (6 bases). V was clipped by 6 bases and J by 3 bases, with 16 bases between them. The CDR3 sequence is 15 residues long. DNA of the CDR3: TGTGCCAGCAGCCTGACTAGTGTTGGGACAGATACGCAGTATTTT. Amino acid sequence: CASSLTSVGTDTQYF.

The chain employs TRBV5-1 and TRBJ2-3, with 7 bases lining up with TRBD2. The CDR3 is 16 amino acids. CDR1 and CDR2 from the germline V gene are SGHRS and YFSETQ. Unmatched junction bases numbered 6, after V lost 0 bases and J lost 2 bases. CDR3 region: CASSLATSDPTDTQYF. The CDR3 DNA follows: TGCGCCAGCAGCTTGGCCACTAGCGATCCCACAGATACGCAGTATTTT.

This CDR3 reads CASSVERTSGTYEQYF. DNA for the CDR3: TGTGCCAGCAGCGTCGAGAGGACTAGCGGGACCTACGAGCAGTACTTC. The J gene is TRBJ2-7, the V gene TRBV7-9; 12 nucleotides line up with TRBD2. V was pared by 5 bases and J by 2 bases, with 7 bases of the junction left unmatched. The CDR3 spans 16 residues. From germline, CDR1 is SEHNR and CDR2 FQNEAQ (reference sequence).

This clonotype was recorded many times. The chain employs TRBV4-2 and TRBJ1-2; 9 bases map to TRBD1. The CDR3 totals 14 residues. CDR1 is LGHNA and CDR2 is YNFKEQ in the germline V gene. Unmatched junction bases numbered 2, after V lost 1 base and J lost 5 bases. CDR3 protein: CASSQVGTGYGYTF. The CDR3 DNA reads as TGTGCCAGCAGCCAAGTGGGGACAGGGTATGGCTACACCTTC.

This clonotype was counted many times. CDR3 sequence: CASSDEGFNQPQHF. CDR3 coding DNA: TGTGCCAGCAGTGACGAGGGGTTCAATCAGCCCCAGCATTTT. V and J are TRBV6-1 and TRBJ1-5; D possibly corresponds to TRBD1 (5 bases). Looked up from germline, CDR1 is MNHNS and CDR2 is SASEGT. Trimming left V 3 bases short and J 3 bases short, with 9 bases between. The CDR3 extends over 14 amino acids.

A few counts support this clonotype. The J gene is TRBJ2-2, the V gene TRBV30; D uncertain. V lost 8 bases and J 6 bases, leaving 10 bases between the germline ends. CDR3 length equals 11 residues. Germline V lookup: CDR1 GTSNPN, CDR2 SVGIG (reference sequence). Written as DNA, the CDR3 is TGTGCCAGCTTAGTTTCCGGGGAGCTGTTTTTT. It specifies CASLVSGELFF.

A few counts support this clonotype. CDR3 sequence reads: CASSQLGPAGAYEQYF. The CDR3 nucleotides read TGTGCCAGCAGTCAATTGGGTCCTGCGGGGGCCTACGAGCAGTACTTC. V and J are TRBV27 and TRBJ2-7, with 7 nucleotides matching TRBD2. With V trimmed by 5 bases and J by 2 bases, 12 bases remained unmatched. Per the germline V gene, CDR1 is MNHEY and CDR2 is SMNVEV (reference sequence). The CDR3 covers 16 residues.

This clonotype was seen repeatedly, ten times or more. The rearrangement links TRBV6-5 to TRBJ2-4, with TRBD1 identical over 8 bases. V shed 5 bases and J 7 bases; nucleotides not matched to a gene: 7. The CDR3 extends over 14 amino acids. The germline gives CDR1 MNHEY, CDR2 SVGAGI. The CDR3 DNA is TGTGCCAGCAGTCCGTGGACAGGGTCGAACATTCAGTACTTC. Residues: CASSPWTGSNIQYF.

This clonotype occurred a few times. The rearrangement links TRBV7-8 to TRBJ1-1, with D possibly matching TRBD1 (5 bases). The CDR3 runs 16 residues. The V end lost 1 base, the J end lost 0 bases, and 12 bases lay between the germline ends. Germline V gene data show CDR1 as SGHVS and CDR2 as FQNEAQ. CDR3 DNA: TGTGCCAGCAGCTTAGAACAGGACTACATGAACACTGAAGCTTTCTTT. Translation: CASSLEQDYMNTEAFF.

This clonotype came up a few times. The rearrangement uses TRBV3-1 and TRBJ2-5; 9 nucleotides agree with TRBD2. Germline CDR1 is LGHDT and CDR2 is YNNKEL (reference sequence). The ends lost 7 bases at V and 0 bases at J; junction bases unmatched: 12. The CDR3 is 17 residues long. The CDR3 protein is CASTRILLAGDQETQYF. The CDR3 region has the DNA TGTGCCAGCACCCGAATACTTTTAGCGGGGGACCAAGAGACCCAGTACTTC.

This clonotype was seen many times. The chain combines TRBV18 with TRBJ2-7, with D perhaps TRBD1 or TRBD2 (5 bases each). CDR3 length equals 14 residues. V was shortened by 3 bases and J by 2 bases, with 11 bases between the two germline ends. Germline V gene sequence: CDR1 KGHSH, CDR2 LQKENI. CDR3 nucleotide sequence: TGTGCCAGCTCACCTGTGGGACCCACCTACGAGCAGTACTTC. It codes for CASSPVGPTYEQYF.

The genes are TRBV7-6 and TRBJ2-1, with D possibly matching TRBD2 (7 bases). The CDR3 contains 17 residues. V was pared by 2 bases and J by 0 bases, with 14 bases between. Germline V gene lookup returns CDR1 SGHVS and CDR2 FNYEAQ. The CDR3 DNA follows: TGTGCCAGCAGCTTATCGGCGGGGGCCAGCTCCTACAATGAGCAGTTCTTC. Protein product: CASSLSAGASSYNEQFF.

The J gene is TRBJ2-7, the V gene TRBV12-3 or TRBV12-4; D remains ambiguous. The V and J ends lost 2 bases and 3 bases respectively, with 2 bases between them. CDR3 length: 11 residues. The CDR3 bases are TGTGCCAGCAGTTTATACTACGAGCAGTACTTC. Translated: CASSLYYEQYF.

Ten or more counts support this clonotype. V is TRBV13 and J is TRBJ2-7, with 11 bases fitting TRBD2. The germline CDR1 and CDR2 sequences are PRHDT and FYEKMQ (reference sequence). This CDR3 has 14 amino acids. The ends lost 3 bases at V and 2 bases at J; junction bases unmatched: 0. In DNA, the CDR3 is TGTGCCAGCAGCTTGGGACTAGCGGCCTACGAGCAGTACTTC. Residues: CASSLGLAAYEQYF. Drawing the rest from reference TRBV13 and TRBJ2-7, the complete variable domain is AAGVIQSPRHLIKEKRETATLKCYPIPRHDTVYWYQQGPGQDPQFLISFYEKMQSDKGSIPDRFSAQQFSDYHSELNMSSLELGDSALYFCASSLGLAAYEQYFGPGTRLTVT.

This clonotype has more than one count but fewer than ten. The chain's CDR3 is CASSLVMILMNTEAFF. CDR3 coding DNA: TGTGCCAGCAGCTTAGTGATGATATTAATGAACACTGAAGCTTTCTTT. This chain uses TRBV7-9 with TRBJ1-1; D uncertain. CDR3 length: 16 amino acids. Germline CDR1 reads SEHNR; CDR2 reads FQNEAQ (reference sequence). V lost 1 base and J 0 bases, leaving 12 bases between the germline ends.

This chain joins TRBV5-1 and TRBJ2-3; 7 bases are a match to TRBD2. With V trimmed by 1 base and J by 2 bases, 7 bases remained unmatched. This CDR3 comprises 16 residues. Germline CDR1 reads SGHRS; CDR2 reads YFSETQ. The CDR3, as DNA: TGCGCCAGCAGCTTGTATGCGGGAGCCCCCACAGATACGCAGTATTTT. As protein: CASSLYAGAPTDTQYF. The full variable domain, completed using reference TRBV5-1 and TRBJ2-3, is KAGVTQTPRYLIKTRGQQVTLSCSPISGHRSVSWYQQTPGQGLQFLFEYFSETQRNKGNFPGRFSGRQFSNSRSEMNVSTLELGDSALYLCASSLYAGAPTDTQYFGPGTRLTVL.

This clonotype was detected only a few times. V usage is TRBV14 and J usage is TRBJ2-3; no clear D. Germline assignment: CDR1 SGHDN and CDR2 FVKESK. Trimming removed 2 bases from V and 2 bases from J, with 5 bases in between. This CDR3 region has 13 residues. The CDR3 coding sequence is TGTGCCAGCAGCCAAATGATCACAGATACGCAGTATTTT. This gives the protein CASSQMITDTQYF.